A single sample is the source of the 2 T cell receptor beta chains below, sequenced in a study of metastatic and nonmetastatic thyroid tumors. No treatment had been given to any patient before thyroid surgery. From the PCR reads, TCRdb re-called clones with MiXCR. The profile shows over 35,000 clones, less than 15% of them singletons. Sequenced material: blood. The receptor source for this set is a female donor with papillary thyroid cancer or a benign thyroid nodule (not recorded which). Some clones in this sample may be carry-over from other donors' samples.

In this sample, this clone turned up many times. The chain has TRBV20-1 and TRBJ1-2; weak D call: TRBD1 (6 bases). The CDR3 length is 13 residues. CDR1 and CDR2 (germline): DFQATT, SNEGSKA (reference sequence). With 3 bases removed from V and 4 bases from J, the gap between germline ends came to 12 bases. In DNA form, the CDR3 reads TGCAGTGCTAGGGTACAGACAGGCTATGGCTACACCTTC. The encoded protein is CSARVQTGYGYTF.

There are many counts of this clone. J is TRBJ2-2 and V is TRBV5-1, with D hard to call. The germline V gene encodes CDR1 SGHRS and CDR2 YFSETQ. V was trimmed by 0 bases and J by 6 bases, leaving 6 bases between them. The CDR3 runs to 13 residues. CDR3 region: CASSLEVAGELFF. The CDR3 DNA sequence: TGCGCCAGCAGCTTGGAGGTAGCCGGGGAGCTGTTTTTT. The full variable domain, its missing parts supplied by reference TRBV5-1 and TRBJ2-2, is KAGVTQTPRYLIKTRGQQVTLSCSPISGHRSVSWYQQTPGQGLQFLFEYFSETQRNKGNFPGRFSGRQFSNSRSEMNVSTLELGDSALYLCASSLEVAGELFFGEGSRLTVL.